Below are 21 T cell receptor beta chains sequenced from a single sample in a study of shared clonotypes between healthy human individuals. Assay: immunoSEQ multiplex PCR; the TCRdb copy retains only in-frame clones and omits some. The top ten hold approximately 0.32% of the sample, which has roughly 400,000 clones, 90% to 98% seen once. The sequenced material came from memory CD8+ T cells sorted from blood. The subset was: CD45RO+ cells pooled with CCR7-negative TemRA cells. The receptors here all came from a man under 40 in good health.

The chain is built from TRBV10-3 and TRBJ2-7, with 9 bases identical to TRBD1. Germline-derived CDR1 and CDR2 are ENHRY and SYGVKD. CDR3 size: 13 residues. V gave up 6 bases and J gave up 3 bases; unmatched junction bases: 3. CDR3 DNA: TGTGCCATCAGGGGACAGGGTCACTACGAGCAGTACTTC. Translated: CAIRGQGHYEQYF.

The rearrangement joins TRBV7-9 to TRBJ2-7; tentative D call: TRBD2 (6 bases). The germline V gene has CDR1 SEHNR and CDR2 FQNEAQ (reference sequence). Trimming left V 5 bases short and J 0 bases short, with 11 bases between. This CDR3 has 14 residues. This CDR3 reads CASSRRDSSYEQYF. Written as DNA, the CDR3 is TGTGCCAGCAGCCGCCGGGACTCCTCCTACGAGCAGTACTTC.

The V call is TRBV2, the J call TRBJ2-1; D gene unclear. Germline loops: CDR1 SNHLY, CDR2 FYNNEI. This CDR3 region has 15 residues. Trimming pared 5 bases from V and 7 bases from J, leaving 18 bases between. The CDR3 is CASSPSAVRGNEQFF. The CDR3 nucleotides read TGTGCCAGCAGTCCCTCAGCCGTGAGAGGAAATGAGCAGTTCTTC.

This chain uses TRBV28 with TRBJ2-3; D may correspond to TRBD1 or TRBD2 (5 bases each). CDR3 length equals 13 residues. V was clipped by 3 bases and J by 5 bases, with 9 bases between them. The V gene's germline CDR1 is MDHEN and CDR2 SYDVKM. The CDR3 DNA is TGTGCCAGCAGTTTTACAGGAGGAGATACGCAGTATTTT. This encodes CASSFTGGDTQYF.

The chain links TRBV28 to TRBJ2-1; maybe TRBD1 (5 bases). CDR3 length: 13 amino acids. Deletions cut 8 bases from V and 2 bases from J, with 10 bases between. The V gene's germline CDR1 is MDHEN and CDR2 SYDVKM. DNA of the CDR3: TGTGCCAGCCGCCAAGGGGCCTACAATGAGCAGTTCTTC. Protein sequence: CASRQGAYNEQFF.

Only a few counts were recorded for this clone. The J gene is TRBJ2-3, the V gene TRBV28; D gene unclear. Trimming took off 2 bases at V and 2 bases at J, with 2 bases between the two ends. Germline lookup yields CDR1 MDHEN and CDR2 SYDVKM. This CDR3 is 12 amino acids long. CDR3 protein: CASSLDTDTQYF. The DNA for the CDR3 is TGTGCCAGCAGTTTAGACACAGATACGCAGTATTTT.

The chain joins TRBV10-3 to TRBJ2-5, with D perhaps TRBD2 (6 bases). V lost 6 bases and J 3 bases, leaving 14 bases between the germline ends. The CDR3 runs 14 residues. Germline CDR1 ENHRY, CDR2 SYGVKD. CDR3 sequence: CAISAGLWKETQYF. In nucleotides, the CDR3 is TGTGCCATCAGCGCGGGACTGTGGAAAGAGACCCAGTACTTC.

To note about this clone: Other DNA sequences of this sample code for an identical CDR3. The CDR3 DNA is TGTGCCAGCAGCTACAATGAGCAGTTCTTC. Translation: CASSYNEQFF. V is TRBV7-9 and J is TRBJ2-1; D gene uncertain. Between the trimmed V and J ends, which lost 4 bases and 5 bases, there was a span of 0 bases. This CDR3 has 10 amino acids. Germline-derived CDR1 and CDR2 are SEHNR and FQNEAQ (reference sequence).

Written as DNA, the CDR3 is TGTGCCAGCAGCTTAACCCAGGGGAACTATGGCTACACCTTC. Protein sequence: CASSLTQGNYGYTF. V and J are TRBV7-9 and TRBJ1-2, with D perhaps TRBD1 (6 bases). Per the germline V gene, CDR1 is SEHNR and CDR2 is FQNEAQ (reference sequence). The CDR3 spans 14 residues. The V gene lost 2 bases and the J gene lost 2 bases, with 9 bases spanning the gap. Complete variable domain (other parts from reference TRBV7-9 and TRBJ1-2): DTGVSQNPRHKITKRGQNVTFRCDPISEHNRLYWYRQTLGQGPEFLTYFQNEAQLEKSRLLSDRFSAERPKGSFSTLEIQRTEQGDSAMYLCASSLTQGNYGYTFGSGTRLTVV.

The V gene is TRBV6-5, the J gene TRBJ1-4; 8 positions match TRBD1. CDR1 and CDR2 (germline): MNHEY, SVGAGI. There are 14 residues in the CDR3. The junction had 6 bases not matched to a gene; V was cut back by 5 bases and J by 7 bases. CDR3 sequence reads: CASSRQGRVEKLFF. In DNA, the CDR3 is TGTGCCAGCAGTCGACAGGGGAGGGTTGAAAAACTGTTTTTT.

J is TRBJ2-3 and V is TRBV9; 7 bases are shared with TRBD2. With 0 bases clipped from V and 0 bases from J, the junction kept 10 bases outside the gene matches. The CDR3 length is 18 residues. CDR1 SGDLS and CDR2 YYNGEE come from the germline V gene. CDR3 bases: TGTGCCAGCAGCGTAGTTCGAGGACTAGGACCTAGCACAGATACGCAGTATTTT. It specifies CASSVVRGLGPSTDTQYF.

This clone has only one observation. The rearrangement uses TRBV5-6 and TRBJ1-1; the D gene is possibly TRBD1 (5 bases). Germline V lookup: CDR1 SGHDT, CDR2 YYEEEE. V lost 4 bases and J 0 bases, leaving 10 bases between the germline ends. The CDR3 runs 14 residues. This chain's CDR3 is CASSLWGLNTEAFF. The CDR3, as DNA: TGTGCCAGCAGCCTGTGGGGCCTGAACACTGAAGCTTTCTTT.

J is TRBJ2-2 and V is TRBV7-9; D is unresolved. Looked up from germline, CDR1 is SEHNR and CDR2 is FQNEAQ (reference sequence). The V end lost 2 bases, the J end lost 1 base, and 5 bases lay between the germline ends. The CDR3 consists of 14 residues. CDR3 amino acids: CASSLLMNTGELFF. The CDR3 DNA is TGTGCCAGCAGCTTATTGATGAACACCGGGGAGCTGTTTTTT. Looking up the rest from reference TRBV7-9 and TRBJ2-2 gives the full variable domain: DTGVSQNPRHKITKRGQNVTFRCDPISEHNRLYWYRQTLGQGPEFLTYFQNEAQLEKSRLLSDRFSAERPKGSFSTLEIQRTEQGDSAMYLCASSLLMNTGELFFGEGSRLTVL.

This chain uses TRBV6-5 with TRBJ2-5, with 11 bases fitting TRBD1. CDR1 and CDR2 from the germline V gene are MNHEY and SVGAGI. With 5 bases clipped from V and 6 bases from J, the junction kept 8 bases outside the gene matches. This CDR3 comprises 15 residues. CDR3 coding DNA: TGTGCCAGCAGTCAGGGACAGGGGGGAGCGAAGACCCAGTACTTC. Protein: CASSQGQGGAKTQYF.

This rearrangement joins TRBV10-2 to TRBJ2-1; D gene uncertain. The CDR3 has 15 residues. Trimming pared 3 bases from V and 5 bases from J, leaving 14 bases between. Germline CDR1 is WSHSY and CDR2 is SAAADI. CDR3 amino acids: CASSDWPSTNNEQFF. As DNA, the CDR3 is TGCGCCAGCAGTGATTGGCCCTCTACCAACAATGAGCAGTTCTTC.

The chain couples TRBV18 to TRBJ2-3; 11 bases match TRBD2. With 5 bases clipped from V and 4 bases from J, the junction kept 2 bases outside the gene matches. The CDR3 loop spans 14 amino acids. Germline V gives CDR1 KGHSH, CDR2 LQKENI. The CDR3: CASSSGLAADTQYF. The CDR3, as DNA: TGTGCCAGCTCATCGGGACTAGCGGCAGATACGCAGTATTTT.

The chain links TRBV5-4 to TRBJ2-3; D is ambiguous. The CDR3 loop spans 13 amino acids. The V end lost 1 base, the J end lost 3 bases, and 6 bases lay between the germline ends. The germline V gene encodes CDR1 SGHNT and CDR2 YYREEE (reference sequence). Here the CDR3 reads CASSLFETDTQYF. The CDR3, as DNA: TGTGCCAGCAGCTTGTTTGAAACAGATACGCAGTATTTT.

The chain couples TRBV10-3 to TRBJ1-1, with no clear D. CDR3 length: 13 amino acids. Germline CDR1 is ENHRY and CDR2 is SYGVKD. V lost 9 bases and J 0 bases, leaving 11 bases between the germline ends. The chain's CDR3 is CAIRTGMNTEAFF. The CDR3 DNA reads TGTGCCATTAGGACGGGTATGAACACTGAAGCTTTCTTT.

This sequence joins TRBV10-3 and TRBJ2-2; 14 positions match TRBD2. With 1 base clipped from V and 4 bases from J, the junction kept 2 bases outside the gene matches. The germline gives CDR1 ENHRY, CDR2 SYGVKD. The CDR3 is 17 residues long. The DNA of the CDR3 is TGTGCCATCAGTGAGTTGGGACTAGCGGGAGTCACCGGGGAGCTGTTTTTT. This codes for CAISELGLAGVTGELFF.

The gene calls are TRBV27 and TRBJ1-5; D unresolved. Germline-derived CDR1 and CDR2 are MNHEY and SMNVEV (reference sequence). Trimming removed 1 base from V and 0 bases from J, with 13 bases in between. The CDR3 is 17 amino acids. The CDR3 DNA follows: TGTGCCAGCAGTTTATTGTCCCCCGGACTTAGCAATCAGCCCCAGCATTTT. Its translation: CASSLLSPGLSNQPQHF.

The chain joins TRBV19 to TRBJ2-3; 8 positions match TRBD1. This CDR3 has 15 amino acids. V was pared by 3 bases and J by 4 bases, with 6 bases of the junction left unmatched. The V gene's germline CDR1 is LNHDA and CDR2 SQIVND (reference sequence). CDR3 region: CASSMGDRSSDTQYF. The CDR3 DNA reads as TGTGCCAGTAGTATGGGGGACAGGTCGTCAGATACGCAGTATTTT. Full variable domain (remainder filled in from reference TRBV19 and TRBJ2-3): DGGITQSPKYLFRKEGQNVTLSCEQNLNHDAMYWYRQDPGQGLRLIYYSQIVNDFQKGDIAEGYSVSREKKESFPLTVTSAQKNPTAFYLCASSMGDRSSDTQYFGPGTRLTVL.